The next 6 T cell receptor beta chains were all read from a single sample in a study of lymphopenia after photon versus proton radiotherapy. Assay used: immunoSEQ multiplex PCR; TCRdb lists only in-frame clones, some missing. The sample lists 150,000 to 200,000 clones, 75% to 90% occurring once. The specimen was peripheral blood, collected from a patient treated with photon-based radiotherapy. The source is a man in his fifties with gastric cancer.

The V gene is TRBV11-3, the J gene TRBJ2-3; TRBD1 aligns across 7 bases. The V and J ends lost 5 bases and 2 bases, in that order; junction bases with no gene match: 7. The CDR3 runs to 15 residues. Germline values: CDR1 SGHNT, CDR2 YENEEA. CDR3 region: CASSPTGTDTDTQYF. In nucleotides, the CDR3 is TGTGCCAGCAGCCCAACCGGGACAGACACAGATACGCAGTATTTT.

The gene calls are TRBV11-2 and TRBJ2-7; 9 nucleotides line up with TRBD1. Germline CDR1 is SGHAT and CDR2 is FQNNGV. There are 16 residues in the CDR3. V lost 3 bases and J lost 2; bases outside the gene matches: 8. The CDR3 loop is CASSLTGTGSTYEQYF. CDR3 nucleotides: TGTGCCAGCAGCTTGACCGGGACAGGGTCTACCTACGAGCAGTACTTC. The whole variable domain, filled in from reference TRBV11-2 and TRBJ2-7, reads EAGVAQSPRYKIIEKRQSVAFWCNPISGHATLYWYQQILGQGPKLLIQFQNNGVVDDSQLPKDRFSAERLKGVDSTLKIQPAKLEDSAVYLCASSLTGTGSTYEQYFGPGTRLTVT.

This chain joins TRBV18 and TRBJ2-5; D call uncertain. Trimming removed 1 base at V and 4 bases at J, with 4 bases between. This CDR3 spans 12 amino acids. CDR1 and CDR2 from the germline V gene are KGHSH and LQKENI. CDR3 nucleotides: TGTGCCAGCTCACCACTAAGAGAGACCCAGTACTTC. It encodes CASSPLRETQYF.

Written as DNA, the CDR3 is TGTGCCAGCAGCTTGGAAGGGACTAGGGGCACAGATACGCAGTATTTT. Translated, it gives CASSLEGTRGTDTQYF. The V call is TRBV5-4, the J call TRBJ2-3; 8 positions match TRBD2. The CDR3 runs to 16 residues. The V and J ends lost 0 bases and 1 base, in that order; junction bases with no gene match: 4. Germline CDR1 reads SGHNT; CDR2 reads YYREEE (reference sequence).

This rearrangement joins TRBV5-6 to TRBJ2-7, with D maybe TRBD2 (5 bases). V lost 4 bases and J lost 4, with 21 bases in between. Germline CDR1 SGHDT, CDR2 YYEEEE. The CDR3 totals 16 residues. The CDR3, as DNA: TGTGCCAGCAGCCGGACCTTAGACTTAGAGGGATACGAGCAGTACTTC. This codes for CASSRTLDLEGYEQYF.

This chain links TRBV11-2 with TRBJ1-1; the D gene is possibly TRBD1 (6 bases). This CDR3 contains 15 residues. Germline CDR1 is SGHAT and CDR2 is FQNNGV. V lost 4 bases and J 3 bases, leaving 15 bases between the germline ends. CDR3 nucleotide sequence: TGTGCCAGCAGCTGGGGGGCAGGAGCTCACACTGAAGCTTTCTTT. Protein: CASSWGAGAHTEAFF.